A selection of T cell receptor beta chains follows, all from one sample in a study of blood T cell repertoires in COVID-19. Repertoires were generated with immunoSEQ multiplex PCR, while TCRdb's copy carries only in-frame clones and drops some. The data contain 250,000 to 350,000 clones, approximately 83% of them singletons. Sequencing used peripheral blood. These receptors came from a person in their 70s with COVID-19, enrolled during active disease. Both conserved end residues are part of each CDR3. D genes are given only for firm matches. Rows give clone size only sometimes, using once, few, many, or a class for an expanded clone.

cdr3_nt	cdr3_aa	j_call	cdr3_length	v_call	clone_size	d_call
TGTGCCAGCAGGGGGGGGGAGCTAATGGAGACCCAGTACTTC	CASRGGELMETQYF	TRBJ2-5	14	TRBV2	NA	TRBD2
TGTGCCAGCAGCTTGAGGGGGCGCGATGTGAACACTGAAGCTTTCTTT	CASSLRGRDVNTEAFF	TRBJ1-1	16	TRBV11-1	NA	TRBD1
TGTGCCAGCAGCGCCCGGTCTAATGAAAAACTGTTTTTT	CASSARSNEKLFF	TRBJ1-4	13	TRBV7-2	NA	NA
TGTGCCAGCAGCTTGGAACCGGGACTAGCGGGTGATACGCAGTATTTT	CASSLEPGLAGDTQYF	TRBJ2-3	16	TRBV7-9	few	TRBD2
TGTGCCAGTAGTGGAGGCAGGAACACTGAAGCTTTCTTT	CASSGGRNTEAFF	TRBJ1-1	13	TRBV19	NA	NA
TGTGCCCTCCTAAAGTCCAGCGGGGGTACCTACGAGCAGTACTTC	CALLKSSGGTYEQYF	TRBJ2-7	15	TRBV21-1	NA	NA
TGTGCCAGCAGTCTCAGGTTTCGCGAGACCCAGTACTTC	CASSLRFRETQYF	TRBJ2-5	13	TRBV6-5	NA	NA
TGTGCCAGCAGCGCAACCGGGACTAGCTATAGCGAGCAGTACTTC	CASSATGTSYSEQYF	TRBJ2-7	15	TRBV7-8	NA	TRBD2
TGTGCCAGCAGCGCGACAGGGCGCGGTGGTGAAAAACTGTTTTTT	CASSATGRGGEKLFF	TRBJ1-4	15	TRBV9	NA	TRBD1
TGCAGTGCTAGTACCGTATTCAGCTCCTACAATGAGCAGTTCTTC	CSASTVFSSYNEQFF	TRBJ2-1	15	TRBV20-1	NA	NA
TGTGCCAGCTCACCAACCGGGACAGCGAACACCGGGGAGCTGTTTTTT	CASSPTGTANTGELFF	TRBJ2-2	16	TRBV18	NA	TRBD1
TGTGCCAGCAGCTTACGGGGTTCCAACTACGAGCAGTACTTC	CASSLRGSNYEQYF	TRBJ2-7	14	TRBV5-8	few	NA
TGTGCCGCAGAGGGGACAGGGGGCAGGACTGAAGCTTTCTTT	CAAEGTGGRTEAFF	TRBJ1-1	14	TRBV19	NA	TRBD1
TGCAGCGTTGGGTACACAATGAACACTGAAGCTTTCTTT	CSVGYTMNTEAFF	TRBJ1-1	13	TRBV29-1	many	NA
TGTGCCAGCAGCTTCAGCGGGGACCCTTCGAACACCGGGGAGCTGTTTTTT	CASSFSGDPSNTGELFF	TRBJ2-2	17	TRBV6-4	NA	TRBD2
TGCGCCAGCAGCCAAGATGTGGGACAGGGATCTAACTATGGCTACACCTTC	CASSQDVGQGSNYGYTF	TRBJ1-2	17	TRBV4-3	NA	TRBD1
TGTGCCAGCAGCCTTCTCTACGAGCAGTACTTC	CASSLLYEQYF	TRBJ2-7	11	TRBV6-2/TRBV6-3	NA	NA
TGTGCCAGCAGTTCCCAGCGGGGGGGCGGGGTAGAGCAGTTCTTC	CASSSQRGGGVEQFF	TRBJ2-1	15	TRBV28	NA	TRBD2
TGTGCCAGCAGCACCGGACAGGACCCGAGTTTCACAGATACGCAGTATTTT	CASSTGQDPSFTDTQYF	TRBJ2-3	17	TRBV7-2	NA	TRBD1
TGCAGCGTTGTGACAGGTAATCAGCCCCAGCATTTT	CSVVTGNQPQHF	TRBJ1-5	12	TRBV29-1	NA	NA
TGTGCCAGTAGTGCAAAAGGGGGAATCTACGAGCAGTACTTC	CASSAKGGIYEQYF	TRBJ2-7	14	TRBV19	NA	NA
TGTGCCAGCAGCGAGAGGCGGAAAGGGGCAGATACGCAGTATTTT	CASSERRKGADTQYF	TRBJ2-3	15	TRBV13	NA	NA
TGTGCCTGGAGTAAAAACCAGGGGTCCAATCAGCCCCAGCATTTT	CAWSKNQGSNQPQHF	TRBJ1-5	15	TRBV30	NA	NA
TGTGCCAGCAGCTTAAGGGACAGGAACACCGGGGAGCTGTTTTTT	CASSLRDRNTGELFF	TRBJ2-2	15	TRBV7-2	NA	TRBD1
TGTGCCAGCAGTGGGACAGGAAGATTCTCTGGAAACACCATATATTTT	CASSGTGRFSGNTIYF	TRBJ1-3	16	TRBV11-2	NA	TRBD1
TGTGCTAGTGGTTTGGCTACAACAACGGACAGGGACTACGAGCAGTACTTC	CASGLATTTDRDYEQYF	TRBJ2-7	17	TRBV12-5	once	TRBD1
TGTGCCAGCAGCCCGCAATTCCACCGGGACAGGCCTAATCAGCCCCAGCATTTT	CASSPQFHRDRPNQPQHF	TRBJ1-5	18	TRBV7-2	few	TRBD1